These 28 T cell receptor beta chains came from one sample sequenced in a study of blood T cell repertoires in COVID-19. Profiling relied on immunoSEQ multiplex PCR, and the TCRdb table lists in-frame clones only, not all of them. This sample carries about 380,000 clones, 88% of them seen once, and the ten largest clones take more than 0.95%. Sequencing input: PBMCs or T cells enriched from blood (not recorded which). These receptor sequences come from a woman aged 18 to 35 who had recovered from COVID-19.

The CDR3 is CASSSPLAGLETQYF. CDR3 in DNA: TGTGCCAGCAGCTCCCCACTAGCGGGGCTTGAGACCCAGTACTTC. This rearrangement joins TRBV2 to TRBJ2-5; TRBD2 matches at 10 bases. V gave up 6 bases and J gave up 5 bases; unmatched junction bases: 9. This CDR3 has 15 residues. Looked up from germline, CDR1 is SNHLY and CDR2 is FYNNEI.

The chain couples TRBV14 to TRBJ2-2; D is unresolved. V lost 4 bases, J lost 1 base, and 4 bases lay in between. The CDR3 covers 13 residues. Germline assignment: CDR1 SGHDN and CDR2 FVKESK. In DNA form, the CDR3 reads TGTGCCAGCAGCCCAATGAACACCGGGGAGCTGTTTTTT. Amino acids: CASSPMNTGELFF.

The chain has TRBV6-1 and TRBJ2-3; possible D gene TRBD2, 6 bases. Germline lookup yields CDR1 MNHNS and CDR2 SASEGT. The CDR3 has 20 amino acids. The V end lost 2 bases, the J end lost 2 bases, and 26 bases lay between the germline ends. For the CDR3, the DNA is TGTGCCAGCAGTGAAAATCGCGGAGGGCTCCCATCCCCGCCCACAGATACGCAGTATTTT. The encoded protein is CASSENRGGLPSPPTDTQYF.

The gene calls are TRBV6-5 and TRBJ2-7, with 10 bases aligning to TRBD1. V was clipped by 6 bases and J by 7 bases; unmatched bases: 12. Germline lookup yields CDR1 MNHEY and CDR2 SVGAGI. The CDR3 has 15 amino acids. Here the CDR3 reads CASSTPGTGVREQYF. The CDR3 DNA is TGTGCCAGCAGCACCCCCGGGACAGGGGTGCGAGAGCAGTACTTC.

The chain couples TRBV7-2 to TRBJ1-1, with 9 bases matching TRBD1. The CDR3 contains 15 residues. Trimming cost V 5 bases and J 5 bases; bases outside gene matches: 9. CDR1 and CDR2 (germline): SGHTA, FQGNSA. CDR3 in DNA: TGTGCCAGCAGCATCCTGACAGGGGGGAGGACTGAAGCTTTCTTT. Translating it yields CASSILTGGRTEAFF.

This clone was seen a single time. The chain carries TRBV6-6 and TRBJ1-2; 7 bases line up with TRBD1. This CDR3 is built from 16 residues. In germline, CDR1 is MNHNY, CDR2 SVGAGI (reference sequence). Trimming took 6 bases from V and 4 from J; bases not matched to a gene: 14. The CDR3 region has the DNA TGTGCCAGCAGGGCCGGGACAGCGAAAGGTAGCTATGGCTACACCTTC. Translating it yields CASRAGTAKGSYGYTF.

CDR3 residues: CAIDRGTHEQFF. Written as DNA, the CDR3 is TGTGCCATCGACAGGGGGACCCATGAGCAGTTCTTC. The rearrangement uses TRBV12-3 or TRBV12-4 and TRBJ2-1; TRBD1 agrees at 9 bases. Trimming cost V 10 bases and J 8 bases; bases outside gene matches: 6. This CDR3 has 12 amino acids.

This clone was counted once. The chain has TRBV27 and TRBJ2-7, with 8 bases matching TRBD1. This CDR3 has 12 residues. Germline assignment: CDR1 MNHEY and CDR2 SMNVEV (reference sequence). The ends lost 8 bases at V and 2 bases at J; junction bases unmatched: 2. The CDR3 DNA reads as TGTGCCAGCGGGACAGGAACCTACGAGCAGTACTTC. Translation gives CASGTGTYEQYF.

The chain is built from TRBV7-2 and TRBJ1-5; D gene unclear. Trimming shortened V by 1 base and J by 0 bases, and 7 bases separated the two germline ends. Per the germline V gene, CDR1 is SGHTA and CDR2 is FQGNSA. This CDR3 contains 15 residues. CDR3 DNA sequence: TGTGCCAGCAGCTTAGAAGCGGGTAGCAATCAGCCCCAGCATTTT. Translation gives CASSLEAGSNQPQHF.

For this clone: The sample holds other DNA sequences that translate to the same CDR3. The chain carries TRBV27 and TRBJ1-2, with a possible D match to TRBD1 (5 bases). Germline V gene data show CDR1 as MNHEY and CDR2 as SMNVEV (reference sequence). The CDR3 has 14 amino acids. The V end was cut by 2 bases, the J end by 4 bases, with 11 bases between. This CDR3 is CASSLSGGGYGYTF. CDR3 coding DNA: TGTGCCAGCAGTTTAAGTGGGGGGGGCTATGGCTACACCTTC.

This clone was detected a few times. The chain couples TRBV30 to TRBJ1-6; D not certain. This CDR3 has 13 residues. Trimming shortened V by 1 base and J by 5 bases, and 6 bases separated the two germline ends. Germline lookup yields CDR1 GTSNPN and CDR2 SVGIG (reference sequence). The CDR3 loop is CAWSGLNNSPLHF. The DNA for the CDR3 is TGTGCCTGGAGTGGGCTGAATAATTCACCCCTCCACTTT.

This chain links TRBV6-5 with TRBJ2-7; 12 bases line up with TRBD1. V was pared by 5 bases and J by 3 bases, with 5 bases of the junction left unmatched. The CDR3 is 15 residues long. Per germline, CDR1 MNHEY and CDR2 SVGAGI. The CDR3 nucleotides read TGTGCCAGCAGTCTAGGGGACAGGGGGCTCTACGAGCAGTACTTC. It encodes CASSLGDRGLYEQYF.

The chain joins TRBV20-1 to TRBJ2-3, with a possible D match to TRBD2 (6 bases). Trimming took off 3 bases at V and 1 base at J, with 11 bases between the two ends. Germline CDR1 is DFQATT and CDR2 is SNEGSKA (reference sequence). The CDR3 totals 14 residues. CDR3 residues: CSASVGRRTDTQYF. In nucleotides, the CDR3 is TGCAGTGCTAGTGTCGGGAGACGCACAGATACGCAGTATTTT.

The CDR3 region has the DNA TGTGCCAGCAGTCCTGAGGCCGGGACAGGCCCTCATGAAGCTTTCTTT. Its protein is CASSPEAGTGPHEAFF. The J gene is TRBJ1-1, the V gene TRBV27; 8 bases line up with TRBD1. The germline V gene encodes CDR1 MNHEY and CDR2 SMNVEV (reference sequence). The CDR3 length is 16 residues. The trim removed 5 bases at V and 7 bases at J, leaving 15 bases unmatched.

The chain employs TRBV19 and TRBJ2-7; D is perhaps TRBD1 (5 bases). Looked up from germline, CDR1 is LNHDA and CDR2 is SQIVND (reference sequence). Trimming left V 4 bases short and J 0 bases short, with 10 bases between. This CDR3 has 14 residues. The CDR3 sequence: CASSKDTISYEQYF. CDR3 in DNA: TGTGCCAGTAGTAAGGACACTATCTCCTACGAGCAGTACTTC.

The chain joins TRBV18 to TRBJ1-6, with TRBD1 matching over 9 bases. This CDR3 has 15 amino acids. The J segment lost 7 bases and the V segment lost 3 bases, leaving 4 bases of the junction unmatched. The germline V gene encodes CDR1 KGHSH and CDR2 LQKENI. CDR3 in DNA: TGTGCCAGCTCACCTGGGACAGGGTTAAATTCACCCCTCCACTTT. It encodes CASSPGTGLNSPLHF.

The V gene is TRBV5-6, the J gene TRBJ1-6; D is uncertain. In germline, CDR1 is SGHDT, CDR2 YYEEEE. V dropped 0 bases and J dropped 7 bases, with 14 bases sitting between them. CDR3 size: 16 residues. CDR3 nucleotide sequence: TGTGCCAGCAGCTTGGCCAGGATAGGCTTCAATTCACCCCTCCACTTT. It specifies CASSLARIGFNSPLHF.

The CDR3 loop reads CASSPATYRSGNTQYF. In nucleotides, the CDR3 is TGTGCCAGCAGCCCTGCGACTTACCGATCAGGGAATACGCAGTATTTT. This rearrangement joins TRBV2 to TRBJ2-3; D is possibly TRBD1 (5 bases). The germline CDR1 and CDR2 sequences are SNHLY and FYNNEI. The ends were cut back, 6 bases at V and 7 bases at J, with 23 bases in the middle. The CDR3 covers 16 residues.

This sequence joins TRBV6-2 or TRBV6-3 and TRBJ2-7, with D perhaps TRBD2 (5 bases). The CDR3 is 15 residues long. Germline CDR1 and CDR2: MNHEY and SVGEGT. The germline V and J ends were trimmed by 5 bases and 0 bases, with 14 bases remaining between them. The chain's CDR3 is CASSPIDRDSYEQYF. CDR3 in DNA: TGTGCCAGCAGTCCGATAGATCGGGACTCCTACGAGCAGTACTTC.

J is TRBJ1-2 and V is TRBV10-3; TRBD1 might be the D (5 bases). The CDR3 extends over 13 amino acids. The ends were cut back, 2 bases at V and 2 bases at J, with 6 bases in the middle. The V gene's germline CDR1 is ENHRY and CDR2 SYGVKD. CDR3 sequence: CAISERGNYGYTF. CDR3 bases: TGTGCCATCAGTGAGCGGGGGAACTATGGCTACACCTTC.

V usage is TRBV4-1 and J usage is TRBJ1-2; D might be TRBD1 (5 bases). CDR3 size: 14 residues. Germline-derived CDR1 and CDR2 are MGHRA and YSYEKL. The germline V and J ends were trimmed by 0 bases and 5 bases, with 10 bases remaining between them. CDR3 in amino acids: CASSQDRDRYGYTF. CDR3 nucleotides: TGCGCCAGCAGCCAAGACAGGGATCGGTATGGCTACACCTTC.

This clone was found once. This sequence joins TRBV5-4 and TRBJ2-7, with 8 bases fitting TRBD2. This CDR3 contains 18 residues. Germline V gene data show CDR1 as SGHNT and CDR2 as YYREEE (reference sequence). Trimming removed 0 bases from V and 0 bases from J; junction bases left unmatched: 11. The CDR3 sequence: CASSLAAGGYDISYEQYF. The DNA of the CDR3 is TGTGCCAGCAGCTTGGCGGCGGGGGGATACGATATCTCCTACGAGCAGTACTTC.

This clone occurred a few times. The chain is built from TRBV13 and TRBJ1-5; TRBD1 is a possible D gene (5 bases). The germline V gene encodes CDR1 PRHDT and CDR2 FYEKMQ (reference sequence). Trimming took 0 bases from V and 2 from J, leaving 5 bases between them. CDR3 size: 14 residues. The DNA of the CDR3 is TGTGCCAGCAGCTTAGGAGGGGGCAATCAGCCCCAGCATTTT. Protein: CASSLGGGNQPQHF. Using reference TRBV13 and TRBJ1-5 for the parts outside the CDR3, the full variable domain is AAGVIQSPRHLIKEKRETATLKCYPIPRHDTVYWYQQGPGQDPQFLISFYEKMQSDKGSIPDRFSAQQFSDYHSELNMSSLELGDSALYFCASSLGGGNQPQHFGDGTRLSIL.

The V and J genes are TRBV18 and TRBJ1-6, with a possible D match to TRBD1 (6 bases). Trimming took 5 bases from V and 7 from J, leaving 18 bases between them. The CDR3 length is 16 residues. Germline V gene data show CDR1 as KGHSH and CDR2 as LQKENI. The CDR3 spells CASSSTGPGENSPLHF. CDR3 sequence (DNA): TGTGCCAGCTCATCCACAGGGCCAGGGGAGAATTCACCCCTCCACTTT.

V usage is TRBV7-2 and J usage is TRBJ1-2; perhaps TRBD1 as D (5 bases). The CDR3 extends over 14 amino acids. CDR1 SGHTA and CDR2 FQGNSA come from the germline V gene. V was trimmed by 3 bases and J by 7 bases, leaving 15 bases between them. CDR3 residues: CASSFAGGVGGYTF. CDR3 DNA: TGTGCCAGCAGCTTCGCGGGGGGGGTAGGTGGCTACACCTTC.

In its sample, this clone was seen a few times. The CDR3 sequence is CASSWRTENYEQYF. DNA of the CDR3: TGCGCCAGCAGCTGGAGGACAGAGAACTACGAGCAGTACTTC. V gene TRBV5-1 combines with J gene TRBJ2-7, with D perhaps TRBD1 (6 bases). The V gene's germline CDR1 is SGHRS and CDR2 YFSETQ. Deletions cut 3 bases from V and 3 bases from J, with 13 bases between. The CDR3 has 14 residues.

This sequence joins TRBV13 and TRBJ1-5; possibly TRBD1 for D (6 bases). V was cut by 2 bases and J by 5 bases, with 28 bases left in between. The germline gives CDR1 PRHDT, CDR2 FYEKMQ (reference sequence). The CDR3 consists of 20 residues. As DNA, the CDR3 is TGTGCCAGCAGCTTATCGAATTCCGGGTTTACAGGGTTCAGAGATCAGCCCCAGCATTTT. It encodes CASSLSNSGFTGFRDQPQHF.

This chain joins TRBV5-1 and TRBJ2-2, with 12 bases fitting TRBD2. Germline loops: CDR1 SGHRS, CDR2 YFSETQ. V was pared by 0 bases and J by 0 bases, with 12 bases of the junction left unmatched. The CDR3 has 21 amino acids. CDR3 protein: CASSLEPSGGAGRSNTGELFF. The CDR3 nucleotides are TGCGCCAGCAGCTTGGAGCCTAGCGGGGGGGCTGGACGATCGAACACCGGGGAGCTGTTTTTT.